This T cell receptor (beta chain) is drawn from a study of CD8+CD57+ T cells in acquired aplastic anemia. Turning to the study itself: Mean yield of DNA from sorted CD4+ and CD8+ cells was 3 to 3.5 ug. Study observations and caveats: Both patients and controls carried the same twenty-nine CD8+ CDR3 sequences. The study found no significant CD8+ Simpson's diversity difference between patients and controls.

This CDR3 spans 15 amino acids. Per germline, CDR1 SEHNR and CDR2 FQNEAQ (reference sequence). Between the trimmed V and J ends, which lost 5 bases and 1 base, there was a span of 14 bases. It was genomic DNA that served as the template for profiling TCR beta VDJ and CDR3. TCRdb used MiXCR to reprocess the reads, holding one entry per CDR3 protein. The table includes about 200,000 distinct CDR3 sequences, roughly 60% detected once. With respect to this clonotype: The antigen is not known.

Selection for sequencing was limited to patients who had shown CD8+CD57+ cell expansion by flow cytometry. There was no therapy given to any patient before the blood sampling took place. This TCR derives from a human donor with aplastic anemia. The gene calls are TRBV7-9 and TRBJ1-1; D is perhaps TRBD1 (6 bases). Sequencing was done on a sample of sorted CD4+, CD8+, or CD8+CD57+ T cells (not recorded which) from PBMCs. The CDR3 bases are TGTGCCAGCAGCCGTTTGGGGGGCAGGAACACTGAAGCTTTCTTT. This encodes CASSRLGGRNTEAFF.